These 14 T cell receptor beta chains came from one sample sequenced in a study of cytomegalovirus exposure and HLA in healthy donors. The PCR was carried out with 60 Vbeta primers and 13 Jbeta primers. TCRdb keeps only in-frame clones here, not all; method: immunoSEQ multiplex PCR. The sample has approximately 190,000 clones; around three quarters are singletons. Input material: PBMCs. Receptors originate from a woman aged 25 to 45 in good health and CMV-seronegative.

The chain has TRBV4-2 and TRBJ2-7, with 7 positions matching TRBD2. The CDR3 length is 17 residues. With V trimmed by 0 bases and J by 3 bases, 11 bases remained unmatched. Germline V gene sequence: CDR1 LGHNA, CDR2 YNFKEQ. The CDR3 region has the DNA TGTGCCAGCAGCCAAGAGGTTTTAGGGGCGGGGGTCTACGAGCAGTACTTC. Protein sequence: CASSQEVLGAGVYEQYF.

The chain has TRBV19 and TRBJ2-7; TRBD1 matches 8 bases. The CDR3 is 14 amino acids. V lost 3 bases to trimming and J lost 5 bases; unmatched junction nucleotides: 6. Per germline, CDR1 LNHDA and CDR2 SQIVND (reference sequence). DNA for the CDR3: TGTGCCAGTAGTATGGCCCAGGGGGCCAACGAGCAGTACTTC. As protein: CASSMAQGANEQYF.

The rearrangement links TRBV7-3 to TRBJ2-1, with D perhaps matching TRBD1 (5 bases). CDR3 size: 17 residues. Per germline, CDR1 SGHTA and CDR2 FQGTGA. V was shortened by 5 bases and J by 0 bases, with 17 bases between the two germline ends. The CDR3 region has the DNA TGTGCCAGCAGCCCCCGACCGACAAGGGGCTCCTACAATGAGCAGTTCTTC. It translates to CASSPRPTRGSYNEQFF.

The chain uses TRBV30 and TRBJ1-2; TRBD1 agrees at 8 bases. V lost 3 bases, J lost 2 bases, and 8 bases stayed unmatched. This CDR3 is 15 amino acids long. CDR1 is GTSNPN, CDR2 SVGIG, per germline (reference sequence). CDR3 protein: CAWSPDRGGNYGYTF. CDR3 coding DNA: TGTGCCTGGAGCCCCGACAGGGGTGGAAACTATGGCTACACCTTC.

The V gene is TRBV2, the J gene TRBJ2-1; D might be TRBD2 (6 bases). V lost 6 bases, J lost 4 bases, and 13 bases lay in between. Germline CDR1 reads SNHLY; CDR2 reads FYNNEI. The CDR3 consists of 14 residues. CDR3 protein: CASRGGGAYNEQFF. The CDR3 nucleotides read TGTGCCAGCAGGGGCGGCGGGGCTTACAATGAGCAGTTCTTC.

CDR3 in DNA: TGTGCCAGCAGCTTCCGGGACAGGGCCGATTCACCCCTCCACTTT. Its translation: CASSFRDRADSPLHF. The rearrangement joins TRBV7-9 to TRBJ1-6, with 9 bases identical to TRBD1. This CDR3 comprises 15 residues. Looked up from germline, CDR1 is SEHNR and CDR2 is FQNEAQ (reference sequence). Germline trimming cut 3 bases from V and 8 bases from J; bases unmatched to any gene: 5.

This clone was counted only a few times. The chain employs TRBV6-6 and TRBJ1-5, with 8 nucleotides matching TRBD1. The germline V gene encodes CDR1 MNHNY and CDR2 SVGAGI (reference sequence). The length of the CDR3 is 15 residues. With V trimmed by 2 bases and J by 6 bases, 6 bases remained unmatched. The CDR3 DNA is TGTGCCAGCAGTTACCTGGACAGGGAGGTTCAGCCCCAGCATTTT. It yields the protein CASSYLDREVQPQHF.

The chain has TRBV30 and TRBJ2-7; D is uncertain. Germline assignment: CDR1 GTSNPN and CDR2 SVGIG (reference sequence). The ends were cut back, 2 bases at V and 1 base at J, with 21 bases in the middle. This CDR3 is built from 17 residues. As DNA, the CDR3 is TGTGCCTGGAGTCGCGGCTGGAGTCAACTCCTATCCTACGAGCAGTACTTC. Encoded protein: CAWSRGWSQLLSYEQYF. The whole variable domain, filled in from reference TRBV30 and TRBJ2-7, reads SQTIHQWPATLVQPVGSPLSLECTVEGTSNPNLYWYRQAAGRGLQLLFYSVGIGQISSEVPQNLSASRPQDRQFILSSKKLLLSDSGFYLCAWSRGWSQLLSYEQYFGPGTRLTVT.

Comment on this clone: This sample also contains other DNA sequences that code for the same CDR3. This chain joins TRBV29-1 and TRBJ2-1; 12 bases line up with TRBD2. The CDR3 is 15 amino acids. Germline CDR1 and CDR2: SQVTM and ANQGSEA. J was trimmed by 0 bases and V by 7 bases; bases with no gene match: 4. The CDR3 loop reads CSAKTSGGSYNEQFF. CDR3 coding DNA: TGCAGCGCCAAGACTAGCGGGGGCTCCTACAATGAGCAGTTCTTC.

V usage is TRBV5-1 and J usage is TRBJ2-1; weak D call: TRBD1 (5 bases). The germline CDR1 and CDR2 sequences are SGHRS and YFSETQ. The CDR3 runs to 15 residues. Trimming removed 4 bases at V and 0 bases at J, with 11 bases between. As DNA, the CDR3 is TGCGCCAGCAGCGTACAGGTTAGCTCCTACAATGAGCAGTTCTTC. Translated, it gives CASSVQVSSYNEQFF.

Only one count was recorded for this clone. The chain recombines TRBV25-1 with TRBJ1-6; D gene ambiguous. Trimming shortened V by 7 bases and J by 8 bases, and 9 bases separated the two germline ends. Germline values: CDR1 MGHDK, CDR2 SYGVNS. The CDR3 has 12 amino acids. The CDR3 protein is CASTPGDSPLHF. CDR3 DNA sequence: TGTGCCAGCACCCCCGGTGATTCACCCCTCCACTTT.

CDR3 DNA: TGTGCCAGCAGTGAAGGGGGCAGGATCGGGGAGCTGTTTTTT. It encodes CASSEGGRIGELFF. This chain links TRBV27 with TRBJ2-2, with 7 bases aligning to TRBD1. V was clipped by 5 bases and J by 7 bases; unmatched bases: 7. Germline lookup yields CDR1 MNHEY and CDR2 SMNVEV (reference sequence). CDR3 size: 14 residues.

J is TRBJ2-3 and V is TRBV7-3, with 7 bases identical to TRBD2. Germline CDR1 is SGHTA and CDR2 is FQGTGA. The CDR3 runs to 15 residues. J gave up 11 bases and V 4 bases, and 15 bases lay outside the gene matches. This chain's CDR3 is CASSSSPISGGVQYF. The CDR3 DNA follows: TGTGCCAGCAGCTCAAGCCCCATTTCGGGGGGAGTGCAGTATTTT.

This sequence joins TRBV5-1 and TRBJ2-7, with 11 positions matching TRBD2. The CDR3 spans 18 residues. Germline V gene lookup returns CDR1 SGHRS and CDR2 YFSETQ. The V gene end was trimmed by 4 bases and the J gene end by 5 bases; junction bases not matched to a gene: 17. For the CDR3, the DNA is TGCGCCAGCAGCCCGTGGGGTAGCGGGAGGGAACTAAGCAACGAGCAGTACTTC. Residues: CASSPWGSGRELSNEQYF.